One and the same sample provided the 8 T cell receptor beta chains below, sequenced in a study of type 1 regulatory T cells. Via MiXCR, TCRdb re-called the reads, giving one row per CDR3 protein. The sample lists fewer than 25,000 distinct CDR3 sequences, approximately 72% occurring once. These receptors are not linked to any known antigen. Sequenced input: cultured T cells, either the whole culture or a sorted T cell fraction (not recorded which). Subset defined: Tr1-enriched cell product generated in vitro against host alloantigens. The receptors were gathered from a human donor in good health.

The CDR3 sequence is CASTRNPTDQPQHF. CDR3 in DNA: TGTGCCAGCACAAGGAACCCCACCGATCAGCCCCAGCATTTT. The chain is built from TRBV6-1 and TRBJ1-5; no clear D. CDR1 MNHNS and CDR2 SASEGT come from the germline V gene. The CDR3 is made up of 14 amino acids. The V end lost 7 bases, the J end lost 5 bases, and 15 bases lay between the germline ends.

In its sample, this clonotype was seen a few times. The rearrangement uses TRBV25-1 and TRBJ1-1, with D unresolved. V was trimmed by 4 bases and J by 3 bases, leaving 9 bases between them. Germline CDR1 is MGHDK and CDR2 is SYGVNS. This CDR3 is built from 13 residues. CDR3 in amino acids: CASSAGVDTEAFF. DNA for the CDR3: TGTGCCAGCAGTGCTGGGGTGGACACTGAAGCTTTCTTT.

This rearrangement joins TRBV6-5 to TRBJ2-1; D remains ambiguous. The V gene's germline CDR1 is MNHEY and CDR2 SVGAGI. V lost 0 bases and J lost 3, with 6 bases in between. The CDR3 has 14 amino acids. The chain's CDR3 is CASSYSSGYNEQFF. CDR3 nucleotide sequence: TGTGCCAGCAGTTACTCGTCTGGCTACAATGAGCAGTTCTTC.

The rearrangement uses TRBV20-1 and TRBJ2-7; D might be TRBD2 (6 bases). Germline lookup yields CDR1 DFQATT and CDR2 SNEGSKA (reference sequence). The CDR3 is made up of 13 amino acids. The V and J ends lost 4 bases and 4 bases respectively, with 14 bases between them. For the CDR3, the DNA is TGCAGTGCTAAGGGACTCTTTGGGTACGAGCAGTACTTC. Amino acids: CSAKGLFGYEQYF.

The rearrangement uses TRBV4-3 and TRBJ1-1; 10 bases fit TRBD1. Germline values: CDR1 LGHNA, CDR2 YSLEER. V was clipped by 4 bases and J by 0 bases; unmatched bases: 2. The CDR3 is made up of 15 amino acids. DNA of the CDR3: TGCGCCAGCAGCCCGGGACAGGGGTTGAACACTGAAGCTTTCTTT. This encodes CASSPGQGLNTEAFF.

CDR3: CASSADRGLESQYF. In nucleotides, the CDR3 is TGTGCCAGCAGCGCCGACAGGGGCCTTGAGTCCCAGTACTTC. The chain links TRBV9 to TRBJ2-5; the match to TRBD1 covers 8 bases. The germline CDR1 and CDR2 sequences are SGDLS and YYNGEE. The CDR3 has 14 amino acids. V shed 3 bases and J 9 bases; nucleotides not matched to a gene: 10. Using reference TRBV9 and TRBJ2-5 for the parts outside the CDR3, the full variable domain is DSGVTQTPKHLITATGQRVTLRCSPRSGDLSVYWYQQSLDQGLQFLIQYYNGEERAKGNILERFSAQQFPDLHSELNLSSLELGDSALYFCASSADRGLESQYFGPGTRLLVL.

The chain uses TRBV7-9 and TRBJ1-5; D is unclear. The CDR3 covers 14 residues. Germline CDR1 SEHNR, CDR2 FQNEAQ (reference sequence). Trimming shortened V by 2 bases and J by 0 bases, and 5 bases separated the two germline ends. CDR3 DNA: TGTGCCAGCAGCTTACAGGATAGCAATCAGCCCCAGCATTTT. Encoded protein: CASSLQDSNQPQHF. The full variable domain, its missing parts supplied by reference TRBV7-9 and TRBJ1-5, is DTGVSQNPRHKITKRGQNVTFRCDPISEHNRLYWYRQTLGQGPEFLTYFQNEAQLEKSRLLSDRFSAERPKGSFSTLEIQRTEQGDSAMYLCASSLQDSNQPQHFGDGTRLSIL.

The rearrangement uses TRBV27 and TRBJ2-7, with D possibly TRBD1 on 5 matching bases. Per the germline V gene, CDR1 is MNHEY and CDR2 is SMNVEV (reference sequence). V was pared by 0 bases and J by 9 bases, with 15 bases between. This CDR3 spans 14 amino acids. CDR3 in DNA: TGTGCCAGCAGTTTATCGCCCTCGGTTCAGGGGCAGTACTTC. Its translation: CASSLSPSVQGQYF.